This TCR beta chain originates from a study of cytomegalovirus exposure and HLA in healthy donors. Primers included in the PCR were 60 Vbeta and 13 Jbeta primers. Repertoires were generated with immunoSEQ multiplex PCR, while TCRdb's copy carries only in-frame clones and drops some. The profile shows over 95,000 clones, roughly 80% of them singletons. As to this clone: This specimen includes other DNA sequences encoding the same CDR3.

Germline assignment: CDR1 SGHDT and CDR2 YYEEEE. The V segment lost 2 bases and the J segment 8 bases; nucleotides outside the gene matches: 6. The CDR3 is 14 amino acids. The sequenced material came from PBMCs. The clonotype comes from a woman in her twenties or thirties in good health and CMV-seropositive. This chain links TRBV5-6 with TRBJ2-1; TRBD2 agrees at 8 bases. The CDR3 region has the DNA TGTGCCAGCAGCTTATTCGCGGGAGGCGATGAGCAGTTCTTC. Amino acids: CASSLFAGGDEQFF.